This note documents a single T cell receptor (beta chain) sequence. This clone's antigen is unknown. Per-base qualities were not stored, and no clone one base away is much larger. These data belong to a study of regulatory T cells in long-lasting Graves disease (dated by TCRdb to 2020 to 2023). Study-wide context: Newly diagnosed Graves' disease patients had taken antithyroid drugs for less than 3 months. A total of about 33 samples underwent TCR sequencing, from around 13 patients with persistent Graves' disease and 20 or so patients with newly diagnosed Graves' disease. The study was registered as a clinical trial and conducted in China. This study used TCR sequencing and RNA sequencing of peripheral blood to compare persistent Graves' disease patients against newly diagnosed Graves' disease patients.

Libraries were constructed by multiplex PCR. TCRdb records Illumina HiSeq 4000 as the sequencer. To build TCR beta libraries, CDR3 regions were amplified by Arm-PCR using iRepertoire HTBI primers. PCR products were gel purified before sequencing. Regarding the original processing steps: Across samples, 62 TRBV and roughly 15 TRBJ segments were identified and used for gene usage analysis of CDR3 amino acid clonotypes. COPE and FqMerger were used to merge the filtered high-quality paired reads into contigs. BLAST was used to align contigs to IMGT TRBV, TRBD and TRBJ reference genes, and CDR3 was defined according to IMGT. Any clonotype with a frequency above 0.1% was classified as a highly expanded clone. Shannon entropy was used to measure repertoire diversity, and the Gini coefficient was used to measure V-J evenness. Public clonotypes were defined as clonotypes shared by more than one individual. TCRdb reprocessed the public reads (quality trimming at Q25 with fastp, clone calling with MiXCR) and kept in-frame beta chains. Each entry is one CDR3 protein sequence, shown with its most common DNA and genes. These V and J calls originate from TCRdb's pipeline instead of the authors' own analysis. The sample table lists about 530,000 distinct CDR3 sequences, about 16% of them with a count of one. More than 20% of the sample goes to the ten largest clones.

Trimming leaves V shorter by 4 bases and J shorter by 4 bases, with the junction holding 7 bases beyond the gene matches. The CDR3 holds 15 amino acids from the cysteine to the phenylalanine. Only the CDR3 DNA stays, 45 bases, in frame from base 1. From a lookup of the germline V gene, CDR1 and CDR2 are SGHDT and YYEEEE. Study-wide findings and limitations: Persistent Graves' disease patients showed lower TCR Shannon entropy and fewer highly expanded clones than newly diagnosed patients, suggesting clonal expansion. Peripheral blood alone was examined, since thyroid tissue, which constituted the primary lesion, could not be accessed. Only the TCR beta chain was sequenced and analyzed. More public clonotypes were shared among persistent patients (under 3,000) than among newly diagnosed patients (more than 950). TRBV28, TRBJ1-2 and TRBJ2-5 were preferentially used in persistent disease, while TRBV20-1 and TRBJ2-1 were favored in newly diagnosed disease. As a limitation, the authors acknowledged that the small sample size may reduce accuracy.

Read against the paper, the sample's time point label means: newly diagnosed GD, antithyroid drugs for less than 3 months. For both TCR sequencing and RNA sequencing, RNA was extracted from PBMCs in TRIzol. The diagnosis of Graves' disease followed American Thyroid Association guidelines. Patients were recruited from an endocrinology department in Xi'an, China. From each patient, approximately 10 milliliters of peripheral blood was collected into an EDTA anticoagulant tube. Ficoll Paque Plus density gradient separation was used to isolate PBMCs, and no further T cell sorting was done. An Agilent 2100 Bioanalyzer and agarose gel were used to check RNA quality, and a NanoDrop 2000 was used to measure RNA concentration. These sequences were also reported in another study, on T cells in Graves' hyperthyroidism and ophthalmopathy. The second paper further reports: A patient counted as having stable Graves' hyperthyroidism if no progression to ophthalmopathy occurred over 18 months of follow-up. Hyperthyroidism patients were aged 18 to 65 years and newly diagnosed, with disease duration of less than 2 months. Any patient with an uncontrolled infection, another autoimmune disease, pregnancy or lactation was excluded. Diagnoses were established on the basis of clinical symptoms, serum thyroxine and TRAb, thyroid ultrasound, and orbital computed tomography. The first round of RT-PCR for the TCR CDR3 was performed with the HTBI primer set and the Qiagen OneStep RT-PCR kit. Most expanded thyroid clonotypes (frequency above 0.001) were also detected in blood, a finding suggesting that blood repertoires may reflect thyroid immune responses. In cross-validation, a model built on a 13 V-J signature told ophthalmopathy apart from stable hyperthyroidism with roughly 87% sensitivity and about 81% specificity, and in testing the same model reached 80%/75%. In validation, progression to ophthalmopathy was predicted by the model with 70.59% sensitivity and 72% to 80% specificity, a median of about 6.4 months before onset. TCR V-J signatures able to tell the groups apart were searched for in a discovery cohort of approximately 95 patients, of whom over 40 had Graves' ophthalmopathy and roughly 57 had stable Graves' hyperthyroidism. Prospective prediction of ophthalmopathy was tested in an independent validation cohort of 18 to 20 hyperthyroidism patients and approximately 17 patients who later progressed to ophthalmopathy. The approximately 100 discovery patients were divided at random into training and test sets in a 7:3 ratio. Thyroid tissue and blood T-cell repertoires from several Graves' hyperthyroidism patients were also compared in the study. After blood sampling, hyperthyroidism patients were treated with methimazole at a starting dose of 30 mg daily, and ophthalmopathy patients were treated with high-dose intravenous methylprednisolone. Libraries were constructed in a second round of multiplex PCR, after which size selection and purification were performed. The libraries were sequenced on an Illumina HiSeq2000 using paired-end 100 bp reads. SOAPnuke was used to process the raw data, with reads discarded if the reads contained adapters or uncalled bases, had a mean Phred below 15, or lacked an exact constant-primer or identifier match. High-quality paired reads were merged with COPE v1.2.5, and unique nucleotide sequences were defined as clonotypes. MiTCR v1.1 was used to align the clonotypes against IMGT TRBV, TRBD and TRBJ reference segments. Only V-J combinations with frequency above 0.0001, covering 99% to 99.2% of repertoires, were analysed. The TCS score was defined as the ratio of F50 (clonal expansion) to E x V (chaos), calculated using BLOSUM62-based TCRdist between CDR3 peptides within each V-J. Welch's t-statistics and random forest reduced approximately 520 V-J features to 13, which were used in a naive Bayes classifier (R e1071). Sample size was not statistically predetermined, and blinding of investigators to group allocation was not performed. The paper describes TCR Vbeta CDR3 sequencing of 135 peripheral blood samples, made up of 43 ophthalmopathy patients, some 80 hyperthyroidism patients and about 17 progressor patients.

The input for sequencing was peripheral blood mononuclear cells (PBMCs), taken at new diagnosis, from a patient treated with antithyroid drugs. The clonotype comes from a middle-aged woman with Graves disease. Donor details come from another sample of the same person, matched by shared clones. The V and J segments used are TRBV5-6 and TRBJ1-1; TRBD1 aligns with 10 central bases. CDR3 loop: CASSLLGQGFTEAFF. The DNA reads as follows: TGTGCCAGCAGCCTCCTGGGACAGGGGTTCACTGAAGCTTTCTTT.